Listed below are T cell receptor beta chains from one sample, sequenced in a study of T cell responses to AZD1222 COVID-19 vaccine. Generated by immunoSEQ multiplex PCR, the TCRdb table keeps only in-frame clones and is missing some. The table shows 110,000 to 150,000 clones, with about 86% occurring only once. This specimen was peripheral blood, taken on day 0 of AZD1222 vaccination. The receptors originated from an adult in good health. The CDR3 runs from the conserved cysteine through the conserved F or W. The D gene is left open where the match is weak. Clone size is shown for a subset of rows, as once, few, many or a class of expanded clone.

TRBV19,-,TRBJ2-1,11,-,CASSIYNEQFF,TGTGCCAGTTCGATTTACAATGAGCAGTTCTTC
TRBV7-2,-,TRBJ1-1,14,-,CASTGGGANTEAFF,TGTGCCAGCACCGGCGGGGGGGCGAACACTGAAGCTTTCTTT
TRBV19,-,TRBJ1-5,13,-,CAIEGDAGQPQHF,TGTGCCATTGAGGGGGACGCGGGTCAGCCCCAGCATTTT
TRBV27,TRBD1,TRBJ2-2,14,-,CASVGTVGPSGLFF,TGTGCCAGTGTTGGGACAGTAGGGCCGAGCGGGCTGTTTTTT
TRBV7-2,-,TRBJ1-1,14,once,CASSLTSGDTEAFF,TGTGCCAGCAGCTTAACTTCGGGGGACACTGAAGCTTTCTTT
TRBV5-1,TRBD1,TRBJ1-3,17,-,CASSPRTGGTSGNTIYF,TGCGCCAGCAGTCCCCGGACAGGGGGGACCTCTGGAAACACCATATATTTT
TRBV12-3/TRBV12-4,-,TRBJ2-7,13,-,CASRPADSYEQYF,TGTGCCAGCAGGCCGGCAGACTCCTACGAGCAGTACTTC
TRBV28,-,TRBJ1-5,15,-,CASSLLGYGGQPQHF,TGTGCCAGCAGTTTACTAGGGTATGGGGGTCAGCCCCAGCATTTT
TRBV6-2/TRBV6-3,-,TRBJ1-5,14,-,CASSYSGDGQPQHF,TGTGCCAGCAGTTACTCAGGGGACGGGCAGCCCCAGCATTTT
TRBV7-9,-,TRBJ2-6,19,-,CASSLELGRITSGANVLTF,TGTGCCAGCAGCTTAGAACTTGGGCGGATTACTTCTGGGGCCAACGTCCTGACTTTC
TRBV9,TRBD1,TRBJ1-1,15,-,CASSRATGANTEAFF,TGTGCCAGCAGCCGAGCGACAGGGGCGAACACTGAAGCTTTCTTT
TRBV5-6,TRBD1,TRBJ1-2,13,-,CASRVGTAYGYTF,TGTGCCAGCAGGGTCGGGACAGCATATGGCTACACCTTC
TRBV24-1,-,TRBJ1-5,14,-,CATSARGTDQPQHF,TGTGCCACCAGTGCAAGGGGAACTGACCAGCCCCAGCATTTT
TRBV5-8,TRBD1,TRBJ1-5,15,-,CASSPREGAGQPQHF,TGTGCCAGCAGCCCCCGTGAGGGGGCGGGTCAGCCCCAGCATTTT
TRBV5-6,TRBD1,TRBJ2-5,13,-,CASNPGQQETQYF,TGTGCCAGTAACCCGGGACAGCAAGAGACCCAGTACTTC
TRBV4-2,TRBD1,TRBJ1-6,17,-,CASSPSQGTVNNSPLHF,TGTGCCAGCAGCCCTTCACAGGGGACCGTTAATAATTCACCCCTCCACTTT
TRBV12-5,TRBD2,TRBJ2-5,13,-,CASGAGGGETQYF,TGTGCTAGTGGTGCGGGAGGTGGGGAGACCCAGTACTTC
TRBV28,TRBD1,TRBJ1-2,13,-,CASRPGTDYGYTF,TGTGCCAGCAGACCCGGGACAGACTATGGCTACACCTTC
TRBV5-1,-,TRBJ2-2,14,few,CASSFSPSTGELFF,TGCGCCAGCAGCTTTTCGCCGAGCACCGGGGAGCTGTTTTTT
TRBV28,-,TRBJ2-6,15,-,CASSFHSSGANVLTF,TGTGCCAGCAGTTTCCACAGCTCTGGGGCCAACGTCCTGACTTTC
TRBV2,-,TRBJ2-4,15,-,CASSEWVEAKNIQYF,TGTGCCAGCAGTGAATGGGTTGAAGCCAAAAACATTCAGTACTTC
TRBV5-1,TRBD1,TRBJ1-3,15,-,CASSLAGGEGNTIYF,TGCGCCAGCAGCTTGGCAGGGGGCGAGGGGAACACCATATATTTT
TRBV5-4,-,TRBJ2-5,15,once,CASSLGFRDQETQYF,TGTGCCAGCAGCTTGGGCTTTCGGGATCAAGAGACCCAGTACTTC